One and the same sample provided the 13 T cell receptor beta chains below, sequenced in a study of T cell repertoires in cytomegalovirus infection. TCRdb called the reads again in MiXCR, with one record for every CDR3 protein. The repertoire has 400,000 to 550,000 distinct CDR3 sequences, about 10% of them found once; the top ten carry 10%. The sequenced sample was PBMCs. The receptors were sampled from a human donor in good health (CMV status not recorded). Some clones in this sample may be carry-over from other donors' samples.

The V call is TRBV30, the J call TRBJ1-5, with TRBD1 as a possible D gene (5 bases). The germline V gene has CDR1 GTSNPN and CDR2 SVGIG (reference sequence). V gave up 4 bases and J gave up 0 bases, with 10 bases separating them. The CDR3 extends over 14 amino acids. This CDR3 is CAWKGPYSNQPQHF. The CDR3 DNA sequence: TGTGCCTGGAAGGGGCCTTATAGCAATCAGCCCCAGCATTTT. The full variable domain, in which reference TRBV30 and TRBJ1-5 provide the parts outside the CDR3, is SQTIHQWPATLVQPVGSPLSLECTVEGTSNPNLYWYRQAAGRGLQLLFYSVGIGQISSEVPQNLSASRPQDRQFILSSKKLLLSDSGFYLCAWKGPYSNQPQHFGDGTRLSIL.

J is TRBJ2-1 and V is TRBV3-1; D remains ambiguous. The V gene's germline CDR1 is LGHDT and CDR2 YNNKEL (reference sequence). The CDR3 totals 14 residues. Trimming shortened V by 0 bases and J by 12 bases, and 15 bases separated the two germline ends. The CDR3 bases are TGTGCCAGCAGCCAAGATGATTCCCCCTTGGTGCAGTTCTTC. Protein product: CASSQDDSPLVQFF.

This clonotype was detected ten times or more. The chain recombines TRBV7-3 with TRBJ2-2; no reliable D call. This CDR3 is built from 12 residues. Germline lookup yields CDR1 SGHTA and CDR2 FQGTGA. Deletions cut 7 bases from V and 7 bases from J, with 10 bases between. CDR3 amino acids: CASKGLVGELFF. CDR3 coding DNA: TGTGCCAGCAAAGGTTTAGTCGGGGAGCTGTTTTTT. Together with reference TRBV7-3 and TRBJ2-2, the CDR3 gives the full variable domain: GAGVSQTPSNKVTEKGKYVELRCDPISGHTALYWYRQSLGQGPEFLIYFQGTGAADDSGLPNDRFFAVRPEGSVSTLKIQRTERGDSAVYLCASKGLVGELFFGEGSRLTVL.

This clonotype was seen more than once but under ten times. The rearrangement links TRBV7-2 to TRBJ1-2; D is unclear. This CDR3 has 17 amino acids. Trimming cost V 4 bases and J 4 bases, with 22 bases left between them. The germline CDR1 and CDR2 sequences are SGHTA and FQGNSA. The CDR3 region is CASSSWTFSPSSYGYTF. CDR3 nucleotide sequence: TGTGCCAGCAGCTCCTGGACGTTCTCCCCATCGAGCTATGGCTACACCTTC.

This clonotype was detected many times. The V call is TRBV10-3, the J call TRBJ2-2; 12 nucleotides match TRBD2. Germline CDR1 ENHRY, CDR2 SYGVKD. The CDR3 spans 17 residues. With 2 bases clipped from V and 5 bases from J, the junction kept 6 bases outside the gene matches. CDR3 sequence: CAISEPRLAGDTGELFF. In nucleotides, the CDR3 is TGTGCCATCAGTGAGCCAAGACTAGCGGGAGATACCGGGGAGCTGTTTTTT.

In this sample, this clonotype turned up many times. CDR3 region: CASSLAKTTDTQYF. Here the CDR3 DNA reads TGTGCCAGCAGCTTAGCGAAGACGACAGATACGCAGTATTTT. The rearrangement links TRBV7-9 to TRBJ2-3; D is undetermined. This CDR3 has 14 residues. From germline, CDR1 is SEHNR and CDR2 FQNEAQ (reference sequence). Trimming took off 0 bases at V and 3 bases at J, with 7 bases between the two ends.

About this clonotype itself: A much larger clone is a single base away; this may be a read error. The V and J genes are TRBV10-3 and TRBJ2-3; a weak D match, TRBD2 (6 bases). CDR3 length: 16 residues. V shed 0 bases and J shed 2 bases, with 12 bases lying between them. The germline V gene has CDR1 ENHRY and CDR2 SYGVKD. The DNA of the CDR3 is TGTGCCATCAGTGAGTCGATGGGACTTCCCACAGATACGCAGTATTTT. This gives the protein CAISESMGLPTDTQYF.

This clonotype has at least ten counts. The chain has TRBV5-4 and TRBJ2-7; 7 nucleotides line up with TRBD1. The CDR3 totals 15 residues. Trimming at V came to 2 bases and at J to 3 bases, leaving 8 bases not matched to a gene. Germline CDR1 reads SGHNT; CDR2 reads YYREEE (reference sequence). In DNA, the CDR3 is TGTGCCAGCAGCTTCACCGGGACAGCAGTCTACGAGCAGTACTTC. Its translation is CASSFTGTAVYEQYF.

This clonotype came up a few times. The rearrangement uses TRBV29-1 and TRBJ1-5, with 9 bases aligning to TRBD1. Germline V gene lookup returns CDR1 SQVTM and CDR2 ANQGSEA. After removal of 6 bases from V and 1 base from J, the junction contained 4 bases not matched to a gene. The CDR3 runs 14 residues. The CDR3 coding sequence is TGCAGCGTGGGACAGGGAGGGAGCAATCAGCCCCAGCATTTT. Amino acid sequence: CSVGQGGSNQPQHF.

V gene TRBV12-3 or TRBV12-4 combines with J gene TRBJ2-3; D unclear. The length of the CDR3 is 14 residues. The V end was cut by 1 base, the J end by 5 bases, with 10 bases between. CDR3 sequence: CASSLGASRDTQYF. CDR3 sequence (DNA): TGTGCCAGCAGTTTAGGAGCAAGTAGAGATACGCAGTATTTT.

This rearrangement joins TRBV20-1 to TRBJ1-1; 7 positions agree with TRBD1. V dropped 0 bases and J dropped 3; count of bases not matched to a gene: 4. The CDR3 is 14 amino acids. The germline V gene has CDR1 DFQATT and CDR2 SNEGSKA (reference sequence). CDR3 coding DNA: TGCAGTGCTAGAGACAGGGGGTTGGACACTGAAGCTTTCTTT. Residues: CSARDRGLDTEAFF.

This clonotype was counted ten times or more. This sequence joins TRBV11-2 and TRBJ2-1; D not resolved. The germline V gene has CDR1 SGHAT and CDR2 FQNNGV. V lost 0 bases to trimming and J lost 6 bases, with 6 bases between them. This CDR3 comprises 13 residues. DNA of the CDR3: TGTGCCAGCAGCTTAGACCCCGGCAATGAGCAGTTCTTC. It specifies CASSLDPGNEQFF.

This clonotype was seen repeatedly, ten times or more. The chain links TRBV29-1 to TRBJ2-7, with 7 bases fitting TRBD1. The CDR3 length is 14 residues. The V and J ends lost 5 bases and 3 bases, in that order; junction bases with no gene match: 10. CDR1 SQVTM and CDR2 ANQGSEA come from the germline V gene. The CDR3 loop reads CSVKQGMGLYEQYF. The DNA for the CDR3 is TGCAGCGTTAAACAGGGGATGGGGCTCTACGAGCAGTACTTC.